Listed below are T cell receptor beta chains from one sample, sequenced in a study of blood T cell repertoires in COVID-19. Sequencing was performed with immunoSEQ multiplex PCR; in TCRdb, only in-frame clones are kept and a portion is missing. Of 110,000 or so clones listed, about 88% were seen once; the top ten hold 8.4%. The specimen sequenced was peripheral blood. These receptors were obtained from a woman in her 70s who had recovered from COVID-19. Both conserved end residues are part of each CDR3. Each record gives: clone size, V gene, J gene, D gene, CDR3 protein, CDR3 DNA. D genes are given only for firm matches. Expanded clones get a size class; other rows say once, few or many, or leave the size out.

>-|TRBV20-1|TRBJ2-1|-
CSASSPGRGYNEQFF
TGCAGTGCTAGTTCTCCAGGGCGCGGCTACAATGAGCAGTTCTTC
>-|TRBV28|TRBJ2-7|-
CASSSALQGFHEQYF
TGTGCCAGCAGTTCTGCTCTCCAGGGGTTCCACGAGCAGTACTTC
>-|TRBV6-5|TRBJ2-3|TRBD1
CASGGQGATDTQYF
TGTGCCAGCGGGGGTCAGGGGGCCACAGATACGCAGTATTTT
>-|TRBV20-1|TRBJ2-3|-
CSAAPGDTQYF
TGCAGTGCTGCTCCAGGGGATACGCAGTATTTT
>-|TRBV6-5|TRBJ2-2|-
CASRRLTTGELFF
TGTGCCAGCAGAAGACTGACCACCGGGGAGCTGTTTTTT
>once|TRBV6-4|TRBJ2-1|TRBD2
CASGTSVNNEQFF
TGTGCCAGCGGGACTAGCGTAAACAATGAGCAGTTCTTC
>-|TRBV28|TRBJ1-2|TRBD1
CAIDRGIVTGYGYTF
TGTGCCATCGACAGGGGAATCGTAACGGGGTATGGCTACACCTTC
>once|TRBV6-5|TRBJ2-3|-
CASSLETDTQYF
TGTGCCAGCAGCCTCGAGACAGATACGCAGTATTTT
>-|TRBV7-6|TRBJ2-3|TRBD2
CASSLLAGPTDTQYF
TGTGCCAGCAGCTTACTAGCGGGGCCCACAGATACGCAGTATTTT
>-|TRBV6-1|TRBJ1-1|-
CASSEQTVAFF
TGTGCCAGCAGTGAACAAACTGTGGCTTTCTTT
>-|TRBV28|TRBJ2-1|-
CATGSTPYNEQFF
TGTGCCACTGGGAGTACCCCCTACAATGAGCAGTTCTTC
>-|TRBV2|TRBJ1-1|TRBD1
CASSETGGDTEAFF
TGTGCCAGCAGCGAAACAGGGGGGGACACTGAAGCTTTCTTT
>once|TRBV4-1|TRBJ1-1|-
CASAFLERLNTEAFF
TGCGCCAGCGCGTTCCTGGAGAGGCTGAACACTGAAGCTTTCTTT
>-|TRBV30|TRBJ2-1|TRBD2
CAWSEGTSGNNEQFF
TGTGCCTGGAGTGAGGGGACTAGCGGGAACAATGAGCAGTTCTTC
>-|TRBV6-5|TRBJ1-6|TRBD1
CASSSRTGNSPLHF
TGTGCCAGCAGTTCTCGGACAGGCAATTCACCCCTCCACTTT
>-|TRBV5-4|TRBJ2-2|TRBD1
CASTLDGQGGTGELFF
TGTGCCAGCACCTTGGACGGACAGGGGGGCACCGGGGAGCTGTTTTTT